A selection of T cell receptor beta chains follows, all from one sample in a study of cytomegalovirus exposure and HLA in healthy donors. TCRdb keeps only in-frame clones here, not all; method: immunoSEQ multiplex PCR. The table shows 45,000 to 70,000 clones, with 85% to 95% occurring only once. Sequenced: PBMCs. Receptor source: a young woman in good health and CMV-seronegative. The CDR3 runs from the conserved cysteine through the conserved F or W. The order of the fields is V gene, D gene, J gene, clone size, CDR3 DNA, CDR3 protein. D genes are given only for firm matches. Size values are once, few and many counts, or a class for expanded clones, and some rows have none.

V gene: TRBV19
D gene: TRBD1
J gene: TRBJ2-7
clone size: once
CDR3 DNA: TGTGCCAGTAGTACCCGGACAGGGTCCTACGAGCAGTACTTC
CDR3 protein: CASSTRTGSYEQYF

V gene: TRBV28
D gene: -
J gene: TRBJ1-2
clone size: -
CDR3 DNA: TGTGCCAGCACGGAGGATGTTAACTATGGCTACACCTTC
CDR3 protein: CASTEDVNYGYTF

V gene: TRBV30
D gene: TRBD1
J gene: TRBJ1-1
clone size: -
CDR3 DNA: TGTGCCTGGAGCTTACAGGGGACTGAAGCTTTCTTT
CDR3 protein: CAWSLQGTEAFF

V gene: TRBV5-1
D gene: -
J gene: TRBJ2-1
clone size: -
CDR3 DNA: TGCGCCAGCAGTCGGGACATTTTAACCTACAATGAGCAGTTCTTC
CDR3 protein: CASSRDILTYNEQFF

V gene: TRBV2
D gene: TRBD1
J gene: TRBJ1-2
clone size: -
CDR3 DNA: TGTGCCAGCGGACAGGAACTTTATGGCTACACCTTC
CDR3 protein: CASGQELYGYTF

V gene: TRBV5-6
D gene: -
J gene: TRBJ1-2
clone size: -
CDR3 DNA: TGTGCCAGCAGCTTGGGGGCAGGGTTCTATGGCTACACCTTC
CDR3 protein: CASSLGAGFYGYTF

V gene: TRBV19
D gene: -
J gene: TRBJ1-1
clone size: -
CDR3 DNA: TGTGCCAGTAGTATGATCCAATCGCGCAACACTGAAGCTTTCTTT
CDR3 protein: CASSMIQSRNTEAFF

V gene: TRBV7-2
D gene: TRBD1
J gene: TRBJ2-1
clone size: once
CDR3 DNA: TGTGCCAGCAGCTTAGCCACCGGGACAGGGTATAATGAGCAGTTCTTC
CDR3 protein: CASSLATGTGYNEQFF

V gene: TRBV9
D gene: TRBD2
J gene: TRBJ2-2
clone size: -
CDR3 DNA: TGTGCCAGCAGCGAAGGCAGCGGGAGGGCCCCCGGGGAGCTGTTTTTT
CDR3 protein: CASSEGSGRAPGELFF

V gene: TRBV5-1
D gene: TRBD2
J gene: TRBJ2-2
clone size: few
CDR3 DNA: TGCGCCAGCAGCTTGAGAACGTCGCGGGAGCCCACCGGGGAGCTGTTTTTT
CDR3 protein: CASSLRTSREPTGELFF

V gene: TRBV19
D gene: -
J gene: TRBJ2-7
clone size: -
CDR3 DNA: TGTGCCAGTAGTTTTGCCAGGGGCTACGAGCAGTACTTC
CDR3 protein: CASSFARGYEQYF

V gene: TRBV18
D gene: TRBD1
J gene: TRBJ2-7
clone size: -
CDR3 DNA: TGTGCCAGCTCACCCCAGGGGGCGTCCAACGAGCAGTACTTC
CDR3 protein: CASSPQGASNEQYF

V gene: TRBV4-1
D gene: -
J gene: TRBJ2-2
clone size: -
CDR3 DNA: TGCGCCAGCAGCCAAGATACTAGTGGCACCGGGGAGCTGTTTTTT
CDR3 protein: CASSQDTSGTGELFF

V gene: TRBV7-2
D gene: -
J gene: TRBJ2-4
clone size: -
CDR3 DNA: TGTGCCAGCAGCTTAGCTCCGTCGAAAAACATTCAGTACTTC
CDR3 protein: CASSLAPSKNIQYF

V gene: TRBV7-9
D gene: -
J gene: TRBJ1-2
clone size: -
CDR3 DNA: TGTGCCAGCAGCCCCCGTGTGGGCGCGAACTATGGCTACACCTTC
CDR3 protein: CASSPRVGANYGYTF

V gene: TRBV11-2
D gene: -
J gene: TRBJ1-1
clone size: -
CDR3 DNA: TGTGCCAGCAGCCCGCGGGCTGAAGCTTTCTTT
CDR3 protein: CASSPRAEAFF

V gene: TRBV18
D gene: -
J gene: TRBJ1-6
clone size: -
CDR3 DNA: TGTGCCAGCTCCCCCGAGGGCACCGATAATTCACCCCTCCACTTT
CDR3 protein: CASSPEGTDNSPLHF

V gene: TRBV4-1
D gene: -
J gene: TRBJ2-7
clone size: few
CDR3 DNA: TGCGCCAGCAGCCTACATGACAGCTCCTACGAGCAGTACTTC
CDR3 protein: CASSLHDSSYEQYF

V gene: TRBV11-2
D gene: -
J gene: TRBJ2-3
clone size: -
CDR3 DNA: TGTGCCAGCAGCATTAGGAGGGATACGCAGTATTTT
CDR3 protein: CASSIRRDTQYF

V gene: TRBV19
D gene: -
J gene: TRBJ2-5
clone size: -
CDR3 DNA: TGTGCCAGTAGTATCAGGGTTGGCGAGACCCAGTACTTC
CDR3 protein: CASSIRVGETQYF

V gene: TRBV4-3
D gene: -
J gene: TRBJ2-1
clone size: -
CDR3 DNA: TGCGCCAGCAGCCAAGATCAGGTCCTAGCGACCGCAATGAAGCAGTTCTTC
CDR3 protein: CASSQDQVLATAMKQFF

V gene: TRBV5-6
D gene: TRBD1
J gene: TRBJ2-3
clone size: -
CDR3 DNA: TGTGCCAGCAAGTCCGGACAGGTCCCAGATACGCAGTATTTT
CDR3 protein: CASKSGQVPDTQYF

V gene: TRBV19
D gene: -
J gene: TRBJ1-5
clone size: -
CDR3 DNA: TGTGCCAGTAGTCGCGGCAATCAGCCCCAGCATTTT
CDR3 protein: CASSRGNQPQHF

V gene: TRBV6-1
D gene: TRBD2
J gene: TRBJ2-7
clone size: once
CDR3 DNA: TGTGCCAGCAGTGAAGTCTGGGAGGGTAGGTCCGAGCAGTACTTC
CDR3 protein: CASSEVWEGRSEQYF

V gene: TRBV7-6
D gene: TRBD2
J gene: TRBJ2-3
clone size: -
CDR3 DNA: TGTGCCAGCAGCCCGGGACTAGCGGAGGATACGCAGTATTTT
CDR3 protein: CASSPGLAEDTQYF

V gene: TRBV7-2
D gene: TRBD1
J gene: TRBJ1-1
clone size: -
CDR3 DNA: TGTGCCAGCAGCTTACAGGGGGCGGCGAGGACTGAAGCTTTCTTT
CDR3 protein: CASSLQGAARTEAFF

V gene: TRBV11-2
D gene: TRBD1
J gene: TRBJ1-1
clone size: -
CDR3 DNA: TGTGCCAGCAGCAGGACAGGGAACACTGAAGCTTTCTTT
CDR3 protein: CASSRTGNTEAFF